Listed below are T cell receptor beta chains from one sample, sequenced in a study of Graves' ophthalmopathy and Graves' hyperthyroidism. TCRdb analysed the multiplex PCR reads with MiXCR anew, one entry per CDR3 protein. The repertoire holds about 740,000 distinct CDR3 sequences, roughly 41% seen once, with about 40% in the top ten. Input material: peripheral blood. These receptors were taken from an adult man with Graves' ophthalmopathy. Each CDR3 is given with its conserved first and last residue. D genes are given only for firm matches.

V gene: TRBV7-9; D gene: -; CDR3 length: 13; J gene: TRBJ2-7; CDR3 protein: CASSFDRSWEQYF
V gene: TRBV11-2; D gene: -; CDR3 length: 15; J gene: TRBJ2-5; CDR3 protein: CASSVGFGGRGTQYF
V gene: TRBV29-1; D gene: -; CDR3 length: 15; J gene: TRBJ2-5; CDR3 protein: CSAPTWAGPQETQYF
V gene: TRBV20-1; D gene: TRBD1; CDR3 length: 17; J gene: TRBJ1-6; CDR3 protein: CSARDSKTGQDNSPLHF
V gene: TRBV10-2; D gene: -; CDR3 length: 13; J gene: TRBJ2-7; CDR3 protein: CASSEEGSYEQYF
V gene: TRBV7-6; D gene: TRBD1; CDR3 length: 14; J gene: TRBJ2-5; CDR3 protein: CASSLFTGDETQYF
V gene: TRBV15; D gene: TRBD1; CDR3 length: 13; J gene: TRBJ1-2; CDR3 protein: CATSRRDRVGYTF
V gene: TRBV2; D gene: -; CDR3 length: 12; J gene: TRBJ2-7; CDR3 protein: CASSEGGNEQYF
V gene: TRBV29-1; D gene: -; CDR3 length: 13; J gene: TRBJ1-2; CDR3 protein: CSVRQGFNYGYTF
V gene: TRBV7-2; D gene: -; CDR3 length: 17; J gene: TRBJ1-2; CDR3 protein: CASSLAGFTGLDYGYTF
V gene: TRBV5-6; D gene: -; CDR3 length: 12; J gene: TRBJ1-1; CDR3 protein: CASRRGLAEAFF
V gene: TRBV7-9; D gene: -; CDR3 length: 12; J gene: TRBJ2-7; CDR3 protein: CASSLGRNEQYF
V gene: TRBV12-3/TRBV12-4; D gene: -; CDR3 length: 14; J gene: TRBJ2-5; CDR3 protein: CASSNRGAQETQYF
V gene: TRBV7-9; D gene: -; CDR3 length: 15; J gene: TRBJ2-7; CDR3 protein: CASSSAGGILYEQYF
V gene: TRBV7-9; D gene: -; CDR3 length: 15; J gene: TRBJ1-6; CDR3 protein: CASSPSSYGDSPLHF
V gene: TRBV12-3/TRBV12-4; D gene: -; CDR3 length: 13; J gene: TRBJ2-7; CDR3 protein: CASSHPDILEQYF
V gene: TRBV2; D gene: TRBD1; CDR3 length: 15; J gene: TRBJ1-1; CDR3 protein: CASSGGGGGNTEAFF
V gene: TRBV10-1; D gene: TRBD2; CDR3 length: 17; J gene: TRBJ2-5; CDR3 protein: CASSDPTSGGAGETQYF
V gene: TRBV5-1; D gene: TRBD1; CDR3 length: 16; J gene: TRBJ2-7; CDR3 protein: CASSLLPGTGVDEQYF
V gene: TRBV10-2; D gene: -; CDR3 length: 13; J gene: TRBJ2-3; CDR3 protein: CASSETLINTQYF
V gene: TRBV7-9; D gene: TRBD2; CDR3 length: 15; J gene: TRBJ2-7; CDR3 protein: CASSLGLADSYEQYF
V gene: TRBV2; D gene: TRBD2; CDR3 length: 16; J gene: TRBJ2-7; CDR3 protein: CASKEAGGPDNYEQYF
V gene: TRBV7-2; D gene: -; CDR3 length: 12; J gene: TRBJ2-5; CDR3 protein: CAGSLGGETQYF
V gene: TRBV2; D gene: -; CDR3 length: 13; J gene: TRBJ1-1; CDR3 protein: CASSGLDTRAAFF
V gene: TRBV4-3; D gene: -; CDR3 length: 19; J gene: TRBJ1-6; CDR3 protein: CASSQEQRFASSYNSPLHF
V gene: TRBV25-1; D gene: -; CDR3 length: 14; J gene: TRBJ1-3; CDR3 protein: CASSGSKTGNTIYF
V gene: TRBV7-2; D gene: -; CDR3 length: 15; J gene: TRBJ2-5; CDR3 protein: CASSLHDGGAGTQYF
V gene: TRBV5-1; D gene: TRBD1; CDR3 length: 14; J gene: TRBJ1-2; CDR3 protein: CASSPPGGSYGYTF
V gene: TRBV7-9; D gene: -; CDR3 length: 14; J gene: TRBJ2-2; CDR3 protein: CASSPAANTGELFF
V gene: TRBV9; D gene: -; CDR3 length: 13; J gene: TRBJ1-1; CDR3 protein: CASSVYGNTEAFF
V gene: TRBV6-5; D gene: TRBD1; CDR3 length: 15; J gene: TRBJ1-4; CDR3 protein: CASSYSWQGAEKLFF
V gene: TRBV7-9; D gene: -; CDR3 length: 13; J gene: TRBJ1-1; CDR3 protein: CASSSYRSTEAFF
V gene: TRBV19; D gene: TRBD1; CDR3 length: 15; J gene: TRBJ2-7; CDR3 protein: CASSDRDRAGYEQYF
V gene: TRBV10-3; D gene: -; CDR3 length: 14; J gene: TRBJ2-6; CDR3 protein: CAISEATGANVLTF
V gene: TRBV10-3; D gene: -; CDR3 length: 16; J gene: TRBJ2-7; CDR3 protein: CAISESAGPGLYEQYF
V gene: TRBV20-1; D gene: TRBD1; CDR3 length: 15; J gene: TRBJ2-7; CDR3 protein: CSAAGTGGWLYEQYF
V gene: TRBV24-1; D gene: -; CDR3 length: 13; J gene: TRBJ1-5; CDR3 protein: CASSLEFNQPQHF
V gene: TRBV10-3; D gene: TRBD2; CDR3 length: 12; J gene: TRBJ2-7; CDR3 protein: CASSLREREQYF
V gene: TRBV9; D gene: TRBD1; CDR3 length: 14; J gene: TRBJ1-2; CDR3 protein: CASSLGQSNYGCTF
V gene: TRBV10-3; D gene: TRBD1; CDR3 length: 17; J gene: TRBJ2-6; CDR3 protein: CASSEGDRGSWANVLTF